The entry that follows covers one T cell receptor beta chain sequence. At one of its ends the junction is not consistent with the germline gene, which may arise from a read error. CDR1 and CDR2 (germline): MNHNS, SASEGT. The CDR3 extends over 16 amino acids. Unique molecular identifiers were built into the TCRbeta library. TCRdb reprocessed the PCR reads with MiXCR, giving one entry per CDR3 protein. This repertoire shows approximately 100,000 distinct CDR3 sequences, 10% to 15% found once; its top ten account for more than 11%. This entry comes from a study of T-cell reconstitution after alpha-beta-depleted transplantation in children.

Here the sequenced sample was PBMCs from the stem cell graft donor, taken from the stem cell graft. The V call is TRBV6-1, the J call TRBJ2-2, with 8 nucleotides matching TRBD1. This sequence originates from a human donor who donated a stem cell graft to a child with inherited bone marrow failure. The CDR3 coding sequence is TGTGCCAGCAGTGAAATTCCAGGGGGCAGAACCGGGGACCTGTTTTTT. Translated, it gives CASSEIPGGRTGDLFF.